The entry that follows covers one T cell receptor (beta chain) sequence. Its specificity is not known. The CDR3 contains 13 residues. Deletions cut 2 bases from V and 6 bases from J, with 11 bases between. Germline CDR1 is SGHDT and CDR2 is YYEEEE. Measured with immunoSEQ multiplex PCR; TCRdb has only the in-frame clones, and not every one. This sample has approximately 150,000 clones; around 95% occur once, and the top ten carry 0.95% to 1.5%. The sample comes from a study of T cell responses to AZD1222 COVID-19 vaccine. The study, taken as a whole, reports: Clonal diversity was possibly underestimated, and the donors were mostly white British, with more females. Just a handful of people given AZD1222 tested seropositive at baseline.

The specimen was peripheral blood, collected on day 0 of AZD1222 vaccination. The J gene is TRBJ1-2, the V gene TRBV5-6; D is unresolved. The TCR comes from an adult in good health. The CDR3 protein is CASSFGPHDGYTF. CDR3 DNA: TGTGCCAGCAGCTTCGGGCCTCACGATGGCTACACCTTC.